Given below is one TCR beta chain in context. Its antigen is not known. The data are from a study of cytomegalovirus exposure and HLA in healthy donors. The V end was cut by 5 bases, the J end by 5 bases, with 7 bases between. The CDR3 sequence is 12 residues long. CDR1 and CDR2 from the germline V gene are MDHEN and SYDVKM. Findings and limits, study-wide: When the data were analyzed later, several of the most significant clusters appeared to be linked to common viral pathogens.

PCR used 60 Vbeta primers and 13 Jbeta primers. Profiled with immunoSEQ multiplex PCR; TCRdb holds only in-frame clones, not every one. Here the sample spans over 85,000 clones, 75% to 80% being singletons. The specimen sequenced was PBMCs. This chain connects TRBV28 to TRBJ1-5; D is ambiguous. This receptor was obtained from a middle-aged woman in good health and CMV-seronegative. The CDR3 here is CASSPVYQPQHF. In DNA, the CDR3 is TGTGCCAGCAGTCCCGTTTATCAGCCCCAGCATTTT.